This T cell receptor beta chain was sequenced during a study of blood T cell repertoires in COVID-19. The data were produced by immunoSEQ multiplex PCR, yet TCRdb's version contains in-frame clones alone and is incomplete. The sample consists of 80,000 to 100,000 clones, around three quarters of them appearing once. The CDR3 loop spans 15 amino acids. CDR1 is SNHLY and CDR2 is FYNNEI in the germline V gene. With V trimmed by 2 bases and J by 8 bases, 6 bases remained unmatched. Specimen: peripheral blood. This chain connects TRBV2 to TRBJ1-6, with 7 nucleotides matching TRBD1. This clonotype originated in a man in his forties or fifties who had recovered from COVID-19. The CDR3 coding sequence is TGTGCCAGCAGTGAATTGGAGGGGGCGCATTCACCCCTCCACTTT. It specifies CASSELEGAHSPLHF.